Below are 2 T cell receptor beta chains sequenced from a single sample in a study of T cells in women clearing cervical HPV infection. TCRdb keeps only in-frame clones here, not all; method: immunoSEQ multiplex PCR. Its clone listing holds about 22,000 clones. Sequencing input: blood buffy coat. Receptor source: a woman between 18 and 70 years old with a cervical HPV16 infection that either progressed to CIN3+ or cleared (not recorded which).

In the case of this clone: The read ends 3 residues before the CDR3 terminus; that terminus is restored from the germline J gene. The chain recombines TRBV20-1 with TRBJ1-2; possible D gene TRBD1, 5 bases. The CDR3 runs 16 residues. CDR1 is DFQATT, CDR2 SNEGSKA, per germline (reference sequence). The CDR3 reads CSARDSGEGPSYDYTF. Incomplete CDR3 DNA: TGCAGTGCTAGAGATTCGGGGGAGGGCCCCTCCTACGAC.

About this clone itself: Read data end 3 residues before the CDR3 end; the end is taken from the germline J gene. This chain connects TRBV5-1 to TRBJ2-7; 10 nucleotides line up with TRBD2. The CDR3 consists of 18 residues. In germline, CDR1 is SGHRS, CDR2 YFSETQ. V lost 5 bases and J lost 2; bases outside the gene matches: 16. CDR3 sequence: CASREGASGGPFTYEQYF. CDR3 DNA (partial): TGCGCCAGCAGAGAAGGGGCTAGCGGGGGCCCCTTCACCTACGAG.